Detailed here is one T cell receptor (beta chain). Its antigen is unknown. Base qualities are not at hand, and no much larger clone is one base apart. The library came from the immunoSEQ multiplex PCR assay. The paper's data handling went like this. A statistical classification framework was developed to diagnose cytomegalovirus status using the catalog of TCR beta chain sequences. TCRdb stores this immuneACCESS table with in-frame sequences only. Part of the clones is absent; in the studies checked, under half of the shortfall reflects unresolved V genes, and no reason is known for the rest. The V and J calls and the clone size are those of that table, but D and trimming were determined from the DNA. The sample includes 350,000 or so clones, with 70% to 90% observed a single time. The ten largest account for about 0.8% of the sample. The CDR3 contains 15 residues, cysteine and phenylalanine counted. CDR3 DNA is the only sequence kept; it has 45 bases, read in frame from the first base. The germline V gene yields MNHEY for CDR1 and SVGAGI for CDR2. V is pared back by 0 bases and J by 9 bases, with 17 bases lying between the germline termini.

This entry comes from a study of cytomegalovirus exposure and HLA in healthy donors (TCRdb year 2017). Study-level background: According to a later analysis, the roughly 120 validation repertoires were produced on the same platform as the approximately 610 repertoires of the first cohort. The study was designed to test whether signatures of past pathogen exposure could be identified by cataloging public T cell receptors. A separate validation cohort of approximately 130 different subjects was used in addition to the approximately 640-subject first cohort. High-throughput TCR immunosequencing, statistical association of individual TCRs with disease status, and machine learning were combined to predict cytomegalovirus infection status. Study-level results and caveats: A later analysis found that TCRs clustered in the first cohort also tended to co-occur in the 120 validation repertoires, with 94% of cluster scores above 0. The study listed 150 to 200 TCR beta chains as associated with cytomegalovirus. It was suggested by the authors that the approach could potentially be generalized to other disease states and immunological phenotypes. A later analysis lacked HLA typing for the validation cohort, so it scored co-occurrence in that cohort across all 120 or so repertoires. While some public TCRs were present in many individuals, most TCR sequences turned up only very rarely across donors. In vitro tests confirmed that a few of the cytomegalovirus-associated TCR beta chains recognize cytomegalovirus antigens. The classifier was reported to diagnose cytomegalovirus status with high specificity and sensitivity in both the original cohort and the validation cohort.

The donors belonged to the validation cohort of 120 subjects, which was separate from the approximately 700-subject first cohort. The rearrangement combines TRBV6-5 with TRBJ1-2; the D segment could be TRBD1, given 5 matching bases. The sequenced sample consisted of PBMCs. This clonotype was sampled from a woman aged 18 to 35 in good health and CMV-seronegative. The DNA sequence is as follows: TGTGCCAGCAGTTACTCCCAGGGCTGGAGTCAGAGCTACACCTTC. Its product reads: CASSYSQGWSQSYTF.